This TCR beta chain comes out of a study of early T cells in non-severe SARS-CoV-2 infection. CDR1 is SQVTM, CDR2 ANQGSEA, per germline. The CDR3 is 15 residues long. The trim removed 0 bases at V and 4 bases at J, leaving 8 bases unmatched. Findings of the study overall: Using VDJdb, the matching emphasized anti-spike CD8 responses while missing private and CD4 specificities.

This clonotype was seen a handful of times. Its target is not known. Each single cDNA molecule received a unique molecular identifier. One entry per CDR3 protein results from TCRdb running MiXCR on the 5' RACE reads. This table holds 97,000 or so distinct CDR3 sequences, about 12% found once. The receptor was derived from an adult who was a healthcare worker with PCR-confirmed SARS-CoV-2 infection or an uninfected control (not recorded which). The sample consisted of whole blood. The V gene is TRBV29-1, the J gene TRBJ2-7; 8 bases agree with TRBD2. The CDR3 DNA reads TGCAGCGTTGAAGATTTAGCGGGACGGAATTACGAGCAGTACTTC. This translates into CSVEDLAGRNYEQYF.